The 13 T cell receptor beta chains given below trace back to one sample, sequenced in a study of cytomegalovirus exposure and HLA in healthy donors. Use of 60 Vbeta and 13 Jbeta primers characterized the PCR. Here immunoSEQ multiplex PCR was the method, and the copy in TCRdb shows in-frame clones only, minus some. The table has approximately 100,000 clones, 79% seen once. The sequencing input was PBMCs. These receptors all stem from a female donor in good health and CMV-seropositive.

The rearrangement uses TRBV25-1 and TRBJ2-1; 10 bases are shared with TRBD2. The CDR3 totals 16 residues. The V segment lost 3 bases and the J segment 7 bases; nucleotides outside the gene matches: 9. The germline gives CDR1 MGHDK, CDR2 SYGVNS. This chain's CDR3 is CASSDNVLAGVNEQFF. The CDR3 DNA reads as TGTGCCAGCAGTGATAACGTCCTAGCGGGGGTGAATGAGCAGTTCTTC.

V and J are TRBV19 and TRBJ1-1, with 10 bases identical to TRBD1. The CDR3 has 16 amino acids. The V gene's germline CDR1 is LNHDA and CDR2 SQIVND (reference sequence). The junction had 14 bases not matched to a gene; V was cut back by 9 bases and J by 4 bases. The CDR3 is CASIDRGRRVATEAFF. CDR3 bases: TGTGCCAGCATCGACAGGGGGCGTAGGGTTGCCACTGAAGCTTTCTTT.

The rearrangement joins TRBV9 to TRBJ2-3, with a tentative D call TRBD2 (6 bases). V was clipped by 2 bases and J by 2 bases, with 24 bases between them. Germline-derived CDR1 and CDR2 are SGDLS and YYNGEE. This CDR3 has 19 residues. As DNA, the CDR3 is TGTGCCAGCAGCGTGCAGTGGGGTGGCGGGACTTACCCCACAGATACGCAGTATTTT. Protein: CASSVQWGGGTYPTDTQYF.

The chain carries TRBV12-5 and TRBJ1-2, with 7 bases aligning to TRBD1. From germline, CDR1 is LGHNT and CDR2 FRNRAP. V shed 3 bases and J 4 bases; nucleotides not matched to a gene: 5. The CDR3 is made up of 14 amino acids. The CDR3 protein is CASGFGQAGYGYTF. CDR3 nucleotides: TGTGCTAGTGGTTTCGGACAGGCTGGCTATGGCTACACCTTC.

This clone was seen more than once but under ten times. The V and J genes are TRBV19 and TRBJ1-1; 7 nucleotides agree with TRBD1. Germline lookup yields CDR1 LNHDA and CDR2 SQIVND (reference sequence). The CDR3 is 14 residues long. Germline trimming cut 3 bases from V and 1 base from J; bases unmatched to any gene: 2. Written as DNA, the CDR3 is TGTGCCAGTAGTATCAGGGGGTCGAACACTGAAGCTTTCTTT. It codes for CASSIRGSNTEAFF.

This clone was seen a few times. The chain joins TRBV7-7 to TRBJ2-2, with D unresolved. This CDR3 spans 13 amino acids. Germline V gene lookup returns CDR1 SSHAT and CDR2 FNYEAQ (reference sequence). V was pared by 3 bases and J by 6 bases, with 8 bases between. CDR3 in amino acids: CASSLQVPGELFF. The DNA for the CDR3 is TGTGCCAGCAGCTTGCAGGTTCCCGGGGAGCTGTTTTTT.

This clone was recorded a few times. The chain recombines TRBV6-5 with TRBJ2-3, with TRBD2 matching 14 bases. This CDR3 is 15 amino acids long. V lost 5 bases to trimming and J lost 4 bases; unmatched junction nucleotides: 2. The germline gives CDR1 MNHEY, CDR2 SVGAGI. In DNA form, the CDR3 reads TGTGCCAGCAGTGGGACTAGCGGGAGTCCAGATACGCAGTATTTT. It is translated as CASSGTSGSPDTQYF.

This clone was seen just once. The genes are TRBV5-1 and TRBJ1-2, with a tentative D call TRBD1 (6 bases). Trimming pared 2 bases from V and 2 bases from J, leaving 13 bases between. Germline V gives CDR1 SGHRS, CDR2 YFSETQ. This CDR3 has 15 residues. CDR3 sequence (DNA): TGCGCCAGCAGCTTCCTACAGGGCAACAACTATGGCTACACCTTC. Translated: CASSFLQGNNYGYTF.

The chain couples TRBV29-1 to TRBJ2-3, with unresolved D. Trimming took off 6 bases at V and 0 bases at J, with 10 bases between the two ends. CDR1 SQVTM and CDR2 ANQGSEA come from the germline V gene. This CDR3 region has 13 residues. For the CDR3, the DNA is TGCAGCGTAGACACTCATAGCACAGATACGCAGTATTTT. It yields the protein CSVDTHSTDTQYF.

This CDR3 reads CASSAPQSGGADTQYF. DNA for the CDR3: TGCGCCAGCAGCGCCCCTCAAAGCGGGGGGGCAGATACGCAGTATTTT. The rearrangement uses TRBV5-1 and TRBJ2-3; 10 bases are shared with TRBD2. This CDR3 contains 16 residues. Germline values: CDR1 SGHRS, CDR2 YFSETQ. V was pared by 4 bases and J by 4 bases, with 9 bases of the junction left unmatched. Combining the CDR3 with reference TRBV5-1 and TRBJ2-3 gives the whole variable domain KAGVTQTPRYLIKTRGQQVTLSCSPISGHRSVSWYQQTPGQGLQFLFEYFSETQRNKGNFPGRFSGRQFSNSRSEMNVSTLELGDSALYLCASSAPQSGGADTQYFGPGTRLTVL.

The chain employs TRBV7-6 and TRBJ2-5; D may be TRBD2 (6 bases). The V end was cut by 5 bases, the J end by 2 bases, with 15 bases between. This CDR3 is built from 15 residues. Germline CDR1 and CDR2: SGHVS and FNYEAQ. DNA of the CDR3: TGTGCCAGCAGCCAGATGACTAGTAGTCAAGAGACCCAGTACTTC. Amino acids: CASSQMTSSQETQYF.

The CDR3 coding sequence is TGTGCCAGCAGCGATACTCCCTACTCTGGAAACACCATATATTTT. The encoded protein is CASSDTPYSGNTIYF. V is TRBV9 and J is TRBJ1-3; D unclear. The CDR3 covers 15 residues. CDR1 and CDR2 from the germline V gene are SGDLS and YYNGEE. V lost 3 bases, J lost 0 bases, and 10 bases lay in between.

V gene TRBV29-1 combines with J gene TRBJ1-2; possibly TRBD1 for D (5 bases). This CDR3 comprises 16 residues. Germline values: CDR1 SQVTM, CDR2 ANQGSEA. V was trimmed by 5 bases and J by 0 bases, leaving 19 bases between them. The CDR3, as DNA: TGCAGCGTTCTGACAGCATCGTATGGGGCTAACTATGGCTACACCTTC. This codes for CSVLTASYGANYGYTF.